This is a list of T cell receptor beta chains from one sample in a study of T cell responses to AZD1222 COVID-19 vaccine. Libraries were prepared by immunoSEQ multiplex PCR; TCRdb keeps only in-frame clonotypes and omits some of them. This sample carries around 150,000 clones, over 85% of them seen once, and the ten largest clones take approximately 6.8%. The sample was peripheral blood, taken 28 days after the second AZD1222 dose. These receptor sequences come from an adult who received the AZD1222 COVID-19 vaccine. The CDR3 runs from the conserved cysteine through the conserved F or W. A D gene is named only where the DNA matches it firmly. Size is omitted from some rows. Given values are once, few, many or a class for expanded clones.

NA	TRBD2	TRBJ2-2	TRBV9	TGTGCCAGCAGCACCCGCCCGACTAGCGGGGTACACACCGGGGAGCTGTTTTTT	CASSTRPTSGVHTGELFF
once	NA	TRBJ1-2	TRBV18	TGTGCCAGCTCACCCGACGGTTTTCGCACTTATGGCTACACCTTC	CASSPDGFRTYGYTF
NA	NA	TRBJ1-1	TRBV28	TGTGTCTCGGGAGCGTCTGAAGCTTTCTTT	CVSGASEAFF
NA	NA	TRBJ1-3	TRBV7-2	TGTGCCAGCAGCTTATTGGGGCCTGGAAACACCATATATTTT	CASSLLGPGNTIYF
NA	NA	TRBJ1-1	TRBV3-1/TRBV3-2	TGTGCCAGCAGCCCTAGGGAGTTCAACACTGAAGCTTTCTTT	CASSPREFNTEAFF
NA	NA	TRBJ1-2	TRBV7-2	TGTGCCAGTAGTCTACGGGTAACCACTAACTATGGCTACACCTTC	CASSLRVTTNYGYTF
once	NA	TRBJ2-3	TRBV30	TGTGCCTGGACGAGAGGCAGCACAGATACGCAGTATTTT	CAWTRGSTDTQYF
once	TRBD1	TRBJ2-2	TRBV19	TGTGCCAGTAGTAGCGGGACAGGGATGATCGGGGAGCTGTTTTTT	CASSSGTGMIGELFF
NA	NA	TRBJ2-3	TRBV6-2/TRBV6-3	TGTGCCAGCAGTTCGGCCTTGGATATCGGAGATACGCAGTATTTT	CASSSALDIGDTQYF
NA	TRBD1	TRBJ2-1	TRBV6-1	TGTGCCAGCAGTGATGGTTTCCAGGGGGCCTACAATGAGCAGTTCTTC	CASSDGFQGAYNEQFF
NA	NA	TRBJ2-7	TRBV3-1/TRBV3-2	TGTGCCAGCAGCCCGTTTGAGGGCTACGAGCAGTACTTC	CASSPFEGYEQYF